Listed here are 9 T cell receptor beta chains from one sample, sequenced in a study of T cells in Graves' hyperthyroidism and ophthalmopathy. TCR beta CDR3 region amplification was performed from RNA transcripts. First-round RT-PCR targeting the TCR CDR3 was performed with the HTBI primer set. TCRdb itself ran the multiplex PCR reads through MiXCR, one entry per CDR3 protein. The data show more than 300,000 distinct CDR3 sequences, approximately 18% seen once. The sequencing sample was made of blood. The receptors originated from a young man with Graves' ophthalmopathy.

The CDR3 spells CASSLSLRQGPYEQYF. In DNA, the CDR3 is TGTGCCAGCAGCTTGTCCCTCCGACAGGGACCCTACGAGCAGTACTTC. The chain carries TRBV5-6 and TRBJ2-7; 7 bases match TRBD1. The V segment lost 1 base and the J segment 2 bases; nucleotides outside the gene matches: 9. The CDR3 sequence is 16 residues long. Germline V gene lookup returns CDR1 SGHDT and CDR2 YYEEEE.

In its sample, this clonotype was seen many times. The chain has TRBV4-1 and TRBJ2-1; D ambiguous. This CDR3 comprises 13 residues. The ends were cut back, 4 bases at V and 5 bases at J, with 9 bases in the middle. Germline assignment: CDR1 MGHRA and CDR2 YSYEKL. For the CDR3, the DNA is TGCGCCAGCAGCCGGAAGGTAGACAATGAGCAGTTCTTC. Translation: CASSRKVDNEQFF.

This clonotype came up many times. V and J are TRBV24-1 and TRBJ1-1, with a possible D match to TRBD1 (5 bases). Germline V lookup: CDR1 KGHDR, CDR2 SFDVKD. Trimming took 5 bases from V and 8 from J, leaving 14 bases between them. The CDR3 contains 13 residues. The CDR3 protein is CATSGGRGGEAFF. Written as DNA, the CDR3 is TGTGCCACCAGTGGAGGGCGGGGGGGGGAAGCTTTCTTT.

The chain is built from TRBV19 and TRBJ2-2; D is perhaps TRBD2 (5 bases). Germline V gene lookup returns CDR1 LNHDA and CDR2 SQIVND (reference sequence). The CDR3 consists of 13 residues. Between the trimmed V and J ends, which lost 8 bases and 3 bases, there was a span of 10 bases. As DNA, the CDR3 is TGTGCCAGTGTGAGGGAAGACACCGGGGAGCTGTTTTTT. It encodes CASVREDTGELFF.

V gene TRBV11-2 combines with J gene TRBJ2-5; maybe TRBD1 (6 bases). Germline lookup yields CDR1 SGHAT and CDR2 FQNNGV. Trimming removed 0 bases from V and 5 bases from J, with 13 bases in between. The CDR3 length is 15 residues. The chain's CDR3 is CASSLERGSGETQYF. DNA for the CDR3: TGTGCCAGCAGCTTAGAAAGGGGGTCGGGGGAGACCCAGTACTTC.

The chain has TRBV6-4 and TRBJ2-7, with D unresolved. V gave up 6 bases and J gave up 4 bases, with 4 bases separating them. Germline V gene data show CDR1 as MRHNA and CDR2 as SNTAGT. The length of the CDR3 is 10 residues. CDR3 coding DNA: TGTGCCAGCAGACGGTACGAGCAGTACTTC. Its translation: CASRRYEQYF.

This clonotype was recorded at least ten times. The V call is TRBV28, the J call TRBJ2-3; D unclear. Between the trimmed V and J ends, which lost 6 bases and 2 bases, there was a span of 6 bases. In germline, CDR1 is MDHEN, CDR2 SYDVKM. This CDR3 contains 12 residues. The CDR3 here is CASRVPTDTQYF. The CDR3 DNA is TGTGCCAGCAGGGTTCCCACAGATACGCAGTATTTT.

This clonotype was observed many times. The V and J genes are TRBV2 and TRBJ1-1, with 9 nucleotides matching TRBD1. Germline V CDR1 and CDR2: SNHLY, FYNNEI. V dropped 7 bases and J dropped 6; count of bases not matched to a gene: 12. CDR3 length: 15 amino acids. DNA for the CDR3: TGTGCCAGCATATTACTGCGGACAGGGGTTTCTGAAGCTTTCTTT. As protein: CASILLRTGVSEAFF.

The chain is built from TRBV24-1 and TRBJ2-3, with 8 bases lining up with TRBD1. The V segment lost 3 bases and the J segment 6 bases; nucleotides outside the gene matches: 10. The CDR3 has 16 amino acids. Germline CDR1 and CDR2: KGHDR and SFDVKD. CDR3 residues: CATSDPVGQGGDTQYF. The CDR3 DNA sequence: TGTGCCACCAGTGATCCTGTCGGACAGGGAGGTGATACGCAGTATTTT.